These T cell receptor beta chains were read from a single sample in a study of shared clonotypes between healthy human individuals. This table comes from immunoSEQ multiplex PCR, and its TCRdb copy is limited to in-frame clones, with some not included. The sample lists hundreds of thousands of clones; about 96% were seen once. Sequencing was done on a sample of naive CD8+ T cells sorted from blood. The receptor source for this set is a young man in good health. Each CDR3 is given with its conserved first and last residue. A D gene is named only where the DNA matches it firmly. Size is stated for part of the rows, as once, few or many counts, or as a class when the clone is expanded.

j_call d_call cdr3_length clone_size v_call cdr3_nt cdr3_aa
TRBJ2-1 TRBD2 15 - TRBV12-5 TGTGCTAGTGGAGATCTAGCGGGAGGAGGTAATGAGCAGTTCTTC CASGDLAGGGNEQFF
TRBJ2-7 - 16 - TRBV4-2 TGTGCCAGCAGCCAAATACTAGCCGCCAGGTCCTACGAGCAGTACTTC CASSQILAARSYEQYF
TRBJ2-7 TRBD1 14 - TRBV29-1 TGCAGCGTTGAAGTGGGGACAGGGGACCACGAGCAGTACTTC CSVEVGTGDHEQYF
TRBJ2-3 TRBD1 16 once TRBV7-2 TGTGCCAGCAGCTTAGTGGGACAGGGTTTGACAGATACGCAGTATTTT CASSLVGQGLTDTQYF
TRBJ2-7 TRBD2 16 - TRBV27 TGTGCCAGCACGCCCTCTGAGGCTAGCGGGAACTACGAGCAGTACTTC CASTPSEASGNYEQYF
TRBJ2-1 - 15 - TRBV27 TGTGCCAGCAGTTTGGCCAGCGGAGCTTACAATGAGCAGTTCTTC CASSLASGAYNEQFF
TRBJ2-7 TRBD2 16 - TRBV10-3 TGTGCCATCAGTGGTTGGAGCGGGAGGGGCCTTTACGAGCAGTACTTC CAISGWSGRGLYEQYF
TRBJ1-5 TRBD1 15 - TRBV5-1 TGCGCCAGCAGCTTGGGGGGACAGAGCAATCAGCCCCAGCATTTT CASSLGGQSNQPQHF
TRBJ1-1 - 15 once TRBV6-1 TGTGCCAGCAGATGGACAGTTCACACCGACACTGAAGCTTTCTTT CASRWTVHTDTEAFF
TRBJ2-1 - 12 - TRBV11-2 TGTGCCAGCAGCCCCGCCTACAATGAGCAGTTCTTC CASSPAYNEQFF
TRBJ2-2 - 17 - TRBV7-9 TGTGCCAGCATCCCATTCGTCCTAGCAGAGAACACCGGGGAGCTGTTTTTT CASIPFVLAENTGELFF
TRBJ2-1 - 14 - TRBV5-4 TGTGCCAGCAGCTTTGCCCGAGGAATCCCTGAGCAGTTCTTC CASSFARGIPEQFF
TRBJ2-1 - 16 - TRBV19 TGTGCCAGTAGTCCAACGAGCGTCTCGGTTCACAATGAGCAGTTCTTC CASSPTSVSVHNEQFF
TRBJ2-3 - 17 - TRBV28 TGTGCCAGCAGTTTAGCGGCGGGTCTCCAGGGCACAGATACGCAGTATTTT CASSLAAGLQGTDTQYF
TRBJ2-1 - 12 - TRBV29-1 TGCAGCGTTGATATCCGGTCGGATGAGCAGTTCTTC CSVDIRSDEQFF
TRBJ1-2 - 12 - TRBV2 TGTGCCACCCGGGGCGGATCGAAGGGCTACACCTTC CATRGGSKGYTF
TRBJ1-2 - 13 - TRBV5-1 TGCGCCAGCACTATAGACAGGTCACTTGGCTACACCTTC CASTIDRSLGYTF
TRBJ2-1 TRBD2 17 once TRBV27 TGTGCCAGCAGTTTATTGGCTAGCGGGAACTCCTACAATGAGCAGTTCTTC CASSLLASGNSYNEQFF
TRBJ2-7 - 15 once TRBV28 TGTGCCAGCAGTCATATCCGGGACACAACCTACGAGCAGTACTTC CASSHIRDTTYEQYF
TRBJ2-1 - 14 - TRBV7-2 TGTGCCAGCAGCCCGCGACTGCTACACAATGAGCAGTTCTTC CASSPRLLHNEQFF
TRBJ2-5 - 12 - TRBV25-1 TGTGCCAGCGGGCCAGAGGACGAGACCCAGTACTTC CASGPEDETQYF
TRBJ2-1 - 14 - TRBV7-3 TGTGCCAGCAGCTTAAATCCCGACTACAATGAGCAGTTCTTC CASSLNPDYNEQFF
TRBJ2-7 TRBD2 14 - TRBV27 TGTGCCAGCAGTTCCGGACTAGCGAGCGACGAGCAGTACTTC CASSSGLASDEQYF